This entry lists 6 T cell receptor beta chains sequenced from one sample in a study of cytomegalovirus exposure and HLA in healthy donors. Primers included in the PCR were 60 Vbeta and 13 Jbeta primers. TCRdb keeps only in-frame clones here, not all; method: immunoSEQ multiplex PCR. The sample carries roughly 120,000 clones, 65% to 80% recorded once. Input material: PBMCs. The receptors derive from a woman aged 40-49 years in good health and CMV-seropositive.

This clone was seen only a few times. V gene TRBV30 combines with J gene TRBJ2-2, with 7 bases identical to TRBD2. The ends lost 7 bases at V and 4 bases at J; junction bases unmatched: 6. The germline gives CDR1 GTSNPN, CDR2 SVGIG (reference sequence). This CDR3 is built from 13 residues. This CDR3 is CAFSGFATGELFF. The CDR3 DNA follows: TGTGCCTTTAGCGGGTTCGCCACCGGGGAGCTGTTTTTT.

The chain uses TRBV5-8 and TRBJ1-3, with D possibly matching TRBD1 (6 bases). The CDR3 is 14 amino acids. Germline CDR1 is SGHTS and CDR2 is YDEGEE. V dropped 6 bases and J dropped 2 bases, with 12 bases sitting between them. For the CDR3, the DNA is TGTGCCAGCACCTTTACAGGGACTGGAAACACCATATATTTT. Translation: CASTFTGTGNTIYF.

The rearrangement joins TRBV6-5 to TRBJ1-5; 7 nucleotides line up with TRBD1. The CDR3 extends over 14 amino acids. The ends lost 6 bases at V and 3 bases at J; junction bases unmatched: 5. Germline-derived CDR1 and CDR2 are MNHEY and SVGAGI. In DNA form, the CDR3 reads TGTGCCAGCAGACGACAGGGCAACAATCAGCCCCAGCATTTT. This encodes CASRRQGNNQPQHF.

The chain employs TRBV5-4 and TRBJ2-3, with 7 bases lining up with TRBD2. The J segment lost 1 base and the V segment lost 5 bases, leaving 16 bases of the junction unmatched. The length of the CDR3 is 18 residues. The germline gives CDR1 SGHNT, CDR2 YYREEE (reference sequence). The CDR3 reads CASRRLQTRGVGTDTQYF. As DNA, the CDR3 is TGTGCCAGCAGAAGACTTCAAACCCGGGGGGTTGGCACAGATACGCAGTATTTT.

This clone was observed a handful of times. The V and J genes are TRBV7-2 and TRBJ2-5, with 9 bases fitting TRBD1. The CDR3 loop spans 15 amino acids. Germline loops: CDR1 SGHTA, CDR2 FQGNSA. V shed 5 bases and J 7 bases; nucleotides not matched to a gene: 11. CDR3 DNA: TGTGCCAGCAGCACCAGACAGGGGGGGACCGGGACCCAGTACTTC. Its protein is CASSTRQGGTGTQYF.

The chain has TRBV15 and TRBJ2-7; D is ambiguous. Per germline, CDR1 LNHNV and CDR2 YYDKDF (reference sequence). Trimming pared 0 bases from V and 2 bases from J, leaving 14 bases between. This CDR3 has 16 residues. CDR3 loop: CATSRDRNPGAYEQYF. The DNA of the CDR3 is TGTGCCACCAGCAGAGATCGGAACCCAGGTGCCTACGAGCAGTACTTC.